The table lists the clone carrying this T cell receptor (beta chain) with a few counts. The CDR3 totals 13 residues. Germline lookup yields CDR1 ENHRY and CDR2 SYGVKD. The V segment lost 7 bases and the J segment 9 bases; nucleotides outside the gene matches: 11. Sequencing was performed with immunoSEQ multiplex PCR; in TCRdb, only in-frame clones are kept and a portion is missing. This sample has some 99,000 clones, with about 82% found just once. The entry originates in a study of blood T cell repertoires in COVID-19. This clonotype was sampled from a woman aged 55-75 years in a cohort sampled during active or convalescent COVID-19. V gene TRBV10-3 combines with J gene TRBJ1-1; 7 bases are a match to TRBD1. Material: peripheral blood. The CDR3 DNA follows: TGTGCCATCACTGGGACAGCATTTACAAAAGCTTTCTTT. Protein sequence: CAITGTAFTKAFF.